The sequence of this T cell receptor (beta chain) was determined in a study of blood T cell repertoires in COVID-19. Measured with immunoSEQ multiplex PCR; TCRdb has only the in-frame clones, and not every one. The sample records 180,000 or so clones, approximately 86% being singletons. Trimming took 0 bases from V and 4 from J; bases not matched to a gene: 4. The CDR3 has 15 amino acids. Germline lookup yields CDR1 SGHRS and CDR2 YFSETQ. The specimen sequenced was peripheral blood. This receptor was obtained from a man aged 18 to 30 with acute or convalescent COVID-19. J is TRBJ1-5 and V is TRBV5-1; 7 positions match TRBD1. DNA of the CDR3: TGCGCCAGCAGCTTGGCCGGCAGGGGGAATCAGCCCCAGCATTTT. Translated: CASSLAGRGNQPQHF. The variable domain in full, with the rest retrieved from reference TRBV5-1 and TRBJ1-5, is KAGVTQTPRYLIKTRGQQVTLSCSPISGHRSVSWYQQTPGQGLQFLFEYFSETQRNKGNFPGRFSGRQFSNSRSEMNVSTLELGDSALYLCASSLAGRGNQPQHFGDGTRLSIL.